This entry describes one TCR beta chain. The assay was immunoSEQ multiplex PCR, and TCRdb's table has in-frame clones only and misses some. The repertoire consists of approximately 70,000 clones, with approximately 78% occurring once and the leading ten covering 6.5% to 7.5%. The record originates from a study of OX40 agonist ivuxolimab in advanced cancers. Enrollment shut out patients with autoimmune disease history or systemic immunosuppression. The V segment lost 4 bases and the J segment 9 bases; nucleotides outside the gene matches: 14. This CDR3 contains 14 residues. Germline CDR1 is GTSNPN and CDR2 is SVGIG (reference sequence).

The origin of this receptor is an adult with an advanced solid tumor such as melanoma, head and neck, liver or kidney cancer. The sequencing used CD4+ or CD8+ T cells sorted from blood, collected in a trial of the OX40 agonist ivuxolimab. The chain couples TRBV30 to TRBJ2-5; 7 bases align to TRBD1. In nucleotides, the CDR3 is TGTGCCTGGACTACGGGACAGAAGAGAGGGGCCCAGTACTTC. The encoded protein is CAWTTGQKRGAQYF.